This is a list of T cell receptor beta chains from one sample in a study of post-analysis software for immune sequencing data. TCRdb re-analysed the PCR reads in MiXCR, keeping a single row per CDR3 protein. The table has under 200,000 distinct CDR3 sequences, 25% to 35% seen once. Sequencing used blood. The source of these receptors is a girl younger than 18 with multiple sclerosis. Both conserved end residues are part of each CDR3. A D gene is named only where the DNA matches it firmly. Size is omitted from some rows. Given values are once, few, many or a class for expanded clones.

size	D	V	J	CDR3	DNA
many	TRBD1	TRBV20-1	TRBJ1-5	CSAREGRDRLIYSNQPQHF	TGCAGTGCTAGAGAGGGGCGGGACAGGTTAATCTATAGCAATCAGCCCCAGCATTTT
.	.	TRBV12-3/TRBV12-4	TRBJ2-3	CASSLSGFSADTEYF	TGTGCCAGCAGTTTATCCGGCTTCAGCGCAGATACGGAATATTTT
few	TRBD1	TRBV19	TRBJ1-1	CASKAGGDTEAFF	TGTGCCAGTAAAGCAGGGGGGGACACTGAAGCTTTCTTT
.	TRBD1	TRBV25-1	TRBJ1-2	CASSGDRADGYTF	TGTGCCAGCAGTGGGGACAGGGCGGATGGCTACACCTTC
few	TRBD2	TRBV5-1	TRBJ2-5	CASAVGLAGQETQYF	TGCGCCAGCGCCGTCGGGCTAGCGGGACAAGAGACCCAGTACTTC
.	TRBD2	TRBV5-1	TRBJ2-1	CASSLGLAGGFSSYNEQFF	TGCGCCAGCAGCTTGGGGCTAGCGGGAGGATTCAGCTCCTACAATGAGCAGTTCTTC
many	TRBD2	TRBV20-1	TRBJ2-1	CSANPLAGEVEQFF	TGCAGTGCTAACCCCCTAGCGGGGGAGGTAGAGCAGTTCTTC
few	TRBD1	TRBV20-1	TRBJ1-1	CSARTGDGAEAFF	TGCAGTGCTAGAACAGGGGACGGGGCTGAAGCTTTCTTT
many	.	TRBV7-4	TRBJ2-1	CASSLACQGNEQFF	TGTGCCAGCAGCTTAGCTTGTCAGGGCAATGAGCAGTTCTTC
few	TRBD2	TRBV15	TRBJ2-1	CATSRESGGRGNEQFF	TGTGCCACCAGCAGAGAGAGCGGGGGGCGGGGTAATGAGCAGTTCTTC
many	.	TRBV21-1	TRBJ2-1	CASSNSVEQFF	TGTGCCAGCAGCAACTCGGTTGAGCAGTTCTTC
.	TRBD2	TRBV7-2	TRBJ2-1	CASSFMLAGYNEQFF	TGTGCCAGCAGCTTCATGCTAGCGGGGTACAATGAGCAGTTCTTC
many	TRBD1	TRBV5-1	TRBJ2-5	CASSPGTGETQYF	TGTGCCAGCAGCCCCGGGACAGGAGAGACCCAGTACTTC
.	TRBD1	TRBV11-2	TRBJ2-1	CASSLVSGTGLYNEQFF	TGTGCCAGCAGCTTAGTTTCCGGGACAGGCCTCTACAATGAGCAGTTCTTC
many	TRBD2	TRBV28	TRBJ2-5	CASSSPPLAGSETQYF	TGTGCCAGCAGTTCGCCACCACTAGCGGGAAGTGAGACCCAGTACTTC
few	.	TRBV7-9	TRBJ2-7	CASSAGAVLQLEQYF	TGTGCCAGCAGTGCTGGAGCCGTCCTGCAGCTTGAGCAGTACTTC
few	TRBD1	TRBV29-1	TRBJ1-1	CSVNRGETEAFF	TGCAGCGTTAACAGGGGAGAGACTGAAGCTTTCTTT
few	TRBD1	TRBV20-1	TRBJ1-4	CSAQGQGRFWTNEKLFF	TGCAGTGCCCAAGGACAGGGGCGCTTTTGGACTAATGAAAAACTGTTTTTT
many	TRBD1	TRBV11-3	TRBJ2-1	CASSPQGHYNEQFF	TGTGCCAGCAGCCCACAGGGGCACTACAATGAGCAGTTCTTC
many	TRBD2	TRBV6-4	TRBJ2-1	CASSGPELVGLSYNEQFF	TGTGCCAGCAGTGGGCCTGAACTGGTGGGACTATCCTACAATGAGCAGTTCTTC
.	TRBD2	TRBV11-1	TRBJ2-7	CASRASGSGTYEQYF	TGTGCCAGCAGGGCTAGCGGGAGCGGAACCTACGAGCAGTACTTC
few	TRBD2	TRBV20-1	TRBJ2-1	CSARGLADHNEQFF	TGCAGTGCTAGAGGACTAGCGGACCACAATGAGCAGTTCTTC
.	.	TRBV30	TRBJ1-1	CAWDRRWNTEAFF	TGTGCCTGGGACAGAAGATGGAACACTGAAGCTTTCTTT
many	TRBD2	TRBV12-3/TRBV12-4	TRBJ2-5	CASSLTSDGETQYF	TGTGCCAGCAGCCTGACTAGCGATGGGGAGACCCAGTACTTC
.	TRBD2	TRBV20-1	TRBJ2-4	CSAETSGVIDIQYF	TGCAGTGCTGAGACTAGCGGAGTGATAGACATTCAGTACTTC
few	.	TRBV6-1	TRBJ1-6	CASRLGQPSSYNSPLHF	TGTGCCAGCAGACTAGGACAACCGAGCTCCTATAATTCACCCCTCCACTTT
once	TRBD2	TRBV20-1	TRBJ2-1	CSARLASGRTYNEQFF	TGCAGTGCTAGATTGGCTAGCGGGAGAACCTACAATGAGCAGTTCTTC
few	TRBD2	TRBV5-1	TRBJ2-5	CASKLAGGQETQYF	TGCGCCAGCAAACTAGCGGGGGGTCAAGAGACCCAGTACTTC
.	.	TRBV28	TRBJ2-7	CASSRSGGTRNEQYF	TGTGCCAGCAGTCGCTCAGGGGGGACGAGGAACGAGCAGTACTTC
many	TRBD2	TRBV4-2	TRBJ2-5	CASSQEVGLVQETQYF	TGTGCCAGCAGCCAAGAAGTAGGACTAGTGCAAGAGACCCAGTACTTC
few	TRBD1	TRBV5-5	TRBJ2-7	CASSLDGTGCYEQYF	TGTGCCAGCAGCTTGGACGGGACAGGGTGCTACGAGCAGTACTTC
.	.	TRBV30	TRBJ2-4	CAGGVSDIQYF	TGTGCCGGAGGGGTCTCGGACATTCAGTACTTC
few	.	TRBV10-2	TRBJ2-7	CASSESRFGGGRGNEQYF	TGCGCCAGCAGTGAGTCTCGTTTTGGCGGGGGCAGGGGCAATGAGCAGTACTTC
many	TRBD2	TRBV7-9	TRBJ2-7	CASSLAAGPSYEQYF	TGTGCCAGCAGCTTAGCAGCGGGGCCTTCCTACGAGCAGTACTTC
.	.	TRBV6-2/TRBV6-3	TRBJ2-3	CASSYRGRTDTQYF	TGTGCCAGCAGTTATCGGGGGCGCACAGATACGCAGTATTTT
few	.	TRBV5-1	TRBJ1-1	CASSFGDTEAFF	TGCGCCAGCAGCTTCGGGGACACTGAAGCTTTCTTT
.	TRBD1	TRBV6-4	TRBJ1-2	CASSDSGTGTPYGYTF	TGTGCCAGCAGTGACTCGGGGACAGGAACCCCCTATGGCTACACCTTC
.	TRBD1	TRBV10-3	TRBJ1-1	CAVQGAGGEAFF	TGTGCCGTCCAGGGGGCGGGGGGTGAAGCTTTCTTT
many	.	TRBV7-8	TRBJ1-5	CASSSWAINQPQHF	TGTGCCAGCAGCTCCTGGGCCATCAATCAGCCCCAGCATTTT
.	.	TRBV28	TRBJ2-7	CGSSLVQGGKYEQYF	TGTGGCAGCAGTTTGGTACAAGGGGGAAAGTACGAGCAGTACTTC
many	.	TRBV5-1	TRBJ1-1	CASSLGRERTEAFF	TGCGCCAGCAGCTTGGGCAGGGAAAGGACTGAAGCTTTCTTT
few	.	TRBV5-1	TRBJ1-1	CASSTDREAFF	TGCGCCAGCAGCACCGACAGGGAAGCTTTCTTT
.	.	TRBV20-1	TRBJ2-5	CSARGLVQETQYF	TGCAGTGCTAGAGGGCTCGTCCAAGAGACCCAGTACTTC
.	.	TRBV9	TRBJ2-1	CASSVEMGGEGEQFF	TGTGCCAGCAGCGTAGAGATGGGAGGAGAAGGTGAGCAGTTCTTC
.	TRBD1	TRBV5-1	TRBJ2-7	CASSLEFRTGAPGSYEQYF	TGCGCCAGCAGCTTGGAGTTTCGGACAGGGGCGCCCGGCTCCTACGAGCAGTACTTC
many	.	TRBV10-1	TRBJ2-3	CASSDGTISTDTQYF	TGCGCCAGCAGTGACGGAACCATATCCACAGATACGCAGTATTTT
.	TRBD2	TRBV7-8	TRBJ2-3	CASSGKAGVITDTQYF	TGTGCCAGCAGCGGGAAGGCGGGGGTGATAACAGATACGCAGTATTTT
.	TRBD1	TRBV6-2/TRBV6-3	TRBJ1-6	CASSSTGVNSPLHF	TGTGCCAGCAGTTCGACAGGGGTGAATTCACCCCTCCACTTT
.	.	TRBV7-2	TRBJ2-1	CASSLGATSSYNEQFF	TGTGCCAGCAGCTTAGGAGCTACGAGCTCCTACAATGAGCAGTTCTTC
.	TRBD2	TRBV20-1	TRBJ2-5	CSARGAGGAWETQYF	TGCAGTGCTAGAGGGGCGGGGGGGGCATGGGAGACCCAGTACTTC
.	.	TRBV7-2	TRBJ1-1	CASRLFSVGSGTEAFF	TGTGCCAGCAGACTATTTTCGGTAGGGTCGGGCACTGAAGCTTTCTTT
few	.	TRBV7-9	TRBJ2-7	CASSLFTGSEQYF	TGTGCCAGCAGCTTATTCACAGGTAGCGAGCAGTACTTC
.	.	TRBV5-1	TRBJ1-1	CASSSAVGMNTEAFF	TGCGCCAGCAGCTCCGCAGTGGGGATGAACACTGAAGCTTTCTTT
.	.	TRBV6-5	TRBJ2-7	CASSYSRASGYREQYF	TGTGCCAGCAGTTACTCGAGGGCCAGTGGATACCGCGAGCAGTACTTC
few	.	TRBV12-3/TRBV12-4	TRBJ2-4	CASSSTSGAKNIQYF	TGTGCCAGCAGCTCGACTAGTGGGGCCAAAAACATTCAGTACTTC
few	.	TRBV7-2	TRBJ1-5	CASSRDGTLGQPQHF	TGTGCCAGCAGCCGGGACGGGACCCTCGGTCAGCCCCAGCATTTT
many	.	TRBV20-1	TRBJ2-1	CSARDGDNEQFF	TGCAGTGCTAGAGATGGGGACAATGAGCAGTTCTTC
.	.	TRBV20-1	TRBJ1-1	CSARGDGNTEAFF	TGCAGTGCCAGAGGAGACGGGAACACTGAAGCTTTCTTT